These 25 T cell receptor beta chains came from one sample sequenced in a study of T-cell reconstitution after alpha-beta-depleted transplantation in children. Molecular barcoding with unique molecular identifiers was used for the TCRbeta library. MiXCR, applied by TCRdb to the PCR reads, yields one record per CDR3 protein. In the table there are 400,000 to 500,000 distinct CDR3 sequences, roughly a tenth of which are singletons. Source: PBMCs from the stem cell graft donor, taken from the stem cell graft. The receptors here all came from a human donor who donated a stem cell graft to a child with acute myeloid leukemia.

This clonotype was observed many times. This chain connects TRBV5-1 to TRBJ2-7; TRBD2 agrees at 9 bases. V was pared by 1 base and J by 2 bases, with 4 bases of the junction left unmatched. The germline gives CDR1 SGHRS, CDR2 YFSETQ. The CDR3 has 15 residues. For the CDR3, the DNA is TGCGCCAGCAGCTTGAGCCTAGCGGGACCCTACGAGCAGTACTTC. Translating gives CASSLSLAGPYEQYF.

The chain links TRBV27 to TRBJ2-7; unclear D gene. Germline-derived CDR1 and CDR2 are MNHEY and SMNVEV (reference sequence). Trimming left V 0 bases short and J 3 bases short, with 15 bases between. The length of the CDR3 is 16 residues. The CDR3 loop reads CASSLSPRQAVYEQYF. CDR3 DNA: TGTGCCAGCAGTTTATCGCCTAGGCAGGCGGTCTACGAGCAGTACTTC.

There are a few counts of this clonotype. This chain connects TRBV30 to TRBJ1-2; D gene uncertain. With 1 base removed from V and 3 bases from J, the gap between germline ends came to 15 bases. The length of the CDR3 is 15 residues. Germline CDR1 GTSNPN, CDR2 SVGIG (reference sequence). The CDR3 DNA reads TGTGCCTGGAGTGGGGGAGTCAGGCGCTACTATGGCTACACCTTC. This encodes CAWSGGVRRYYGYTF.

The chain joins TRBV27 to TRBJ2-7; D perhaps matches TRBD1 (6 bases). There are 17 residues in the CDR3. CDR1 is MNHEY, CDR2 SMNVEV, per germline (reference sequence). V shed 4 bases and J shed 3 bases, with 22 bases lying between them. The CDR3 nucleotides are TGTGCCAGCAGTTCCCCCAGGGGAAGCGGAAGGGTCTACGAGCAGTACTTC. Protein sequence: CASSSPRGSGRVYEQYF.

This clonotype was observed a handful of times. The V call is TRBV10-3, the J call TRBJ2-1; TRBD2 aligns across 11 bases. This CDR3 is built from 14 residues. CDR1 ENHRY and CDR2 SYGVKD come from the germline V gene. The trim removed 9 bases at V and 8 bases at J, leaving 9 bases unmatched. CDR3 sequence: CAISSGRTGDEQFF. The CDR3 DNA sequence: TGTGCCATTTCTAGCGGGAGGACCGGCGATGAGCAGTTCTTC.

The rearrangement joins TRBV29-1 to TRBJ1-2; unclear D gene. V lost 7 bases, J lost 8 bases, and 17 bases lay in between. From germline, CDR1 is SQVTM and CDR2 ANQGSEA. This CDR3 comprises 12 residues. The CDR3, as DNA: TGCAGCGCCCCTAGGGTATTTGGAGGCTACACCTTC. Its translation: CSAPRVFGGYTF.

This clonotype was observed at least ten times. This chain joins TRBV18 and TRBJ2-3; a possible D gene is TRBD2 (6 bases). The CDR3 loop spans 18 amino acids. V lost 4 bases and J lost 0, with 20 bases in between. Germline CDR1 KGHSH, CDR2 LQKENI. This chain's CDR3 is CASSRARGGRTSTDTQYF. The CDR3 DNA sequence: TGTGCCAGCTCACGGGCGAGGGGAGGACGAACTAGCACAGATACGCAGTATTTT.

This clonotype was seen a handful of times. The chain employs TRBV6-5 and TRBJ2-3; TRBD2 is a possible D gene (6 bases). The CDR3 sequence is 16 residues long. Trimming removed 0 bases from V and 3 bases from J, with 13 bases in between. Germline V gene lookup returns CDR1 MNHEY and CDR2 SVGAGI. Here the CDR3 DNA reads TGTGCCAGCAGTTACTCGGGGGGTATGACGACAGATACGCAGTATTTT. Translated: CASSYSGGMTTDTQYF.

This clonotype turned up a few times. V usage is TRBV20-1 and J usage is TRBJ2-1; unclear D gene. Germline lookup yields CDR1 DFQATT and CDR2 SNEGSKA (reference sequence). The CDR3 consists of 15 residues. V was shortened by 5 bases and J by 0 bases, with 14 bases between the two germline ends. This chain's CDR3 is CSAYRAASSYNEQFF. CDR3 coding DNA: TGCAGTGCTTACCGGGCAGCGAGCTCCTACAATGAGCAGTTCTTC.

The gene calls are TRBV2 and TRBJ2-3, with 13 bases fitting TRBD2. The length of the CDR3 is 20 residues. The germline gives CDR1 SNHLY, CDR2 FYNNEI. V lost 5 bases and J lost 0; bases outside the gene matches: 14. Written as DNA, the CDR3 is TGTGCCAGCAGTCTTAATACAGGACTAGCGGGAGCTGCTAGCACAGATACGCAGTATTTT. It codes for CASSLNTGLAGAASTDTQYF.

This clonotype was detected only a few times. The rearrangement joins TRBV12-3 or TRBV12-4 to TRBJ2-2, with 9 bases matching TRBD1. This CDR3 has 15 residues. V was clipped by 5 bases and J by 4 bases; unmatched bases: 5. This CDR3 is CASSPKTGGTGELFF. In DNA form, the CDR3 reads TGTGCCAGCAGTCCCAAGACAGGGGGCACCGGGGAGCTGTTTTTT.

The rearrangement joins TRBV5-5 to TRBJ2-5; the match to TRBD1 covers 8 bases. The CDR3 length is 16 residues. Germline V CDR1 and CDR2: SGHKS, YYEKEE (reference sequence). The V gene end was trimmed by 0 bases and the J gene end by 5 bases; junction bases not matched to a gene: 9. The CDR3 reads CASSLEGGQGDETQYF. CDR3 DNA sequence: TGTGCCAGCAGCTTGGAGGGCGGACAGGGTGACGAGACCCAGTACTTC.

This chain links TRBV20-1 with TRBJ2-1; no clear D. Germline-derived CDR1 and CDR2 are DFQATT and SNEGSKA (reference sequence). CDR3 size: 12 residues. Trimming took off 3 bases at V and 1 base at J, with 4 bases between the two ends. This CDR3 reads CSASPSYNEQFF. The DNA for the CDR3 is TGCAGTGCTAGTCCGTCCTACAATGAGCAGTTCTTC.

This clonotype was detected only a few times. The rearrangement joins TRBV5-1 to TRBJ2-7; D tentatively reads TRBD1 or TRBD2 (6 bases each). The CDR3 totals 17 residues. Per the germline V gene, CDR1 is SGHRS and CDR2 is YFSETQ. Trimming left V 0 bases short and J 2 bases short, with 18 bases between. The chain's CDR3 is CASSLGGPIRGPYEQYF. The DNA of the CDR3 is TGCGCCAGCAGCTTGGGGGGACCGATCCGGGGGCCCTACGAGCAGTACTTC.

V is TRBV4-1 and J is TRBJ1-2, with TRBD1 as a possible D gene (5 bases). Trimming stripped 2 bases from V and 8 bases from J, with 9 bases between. Germline CDR1 and CDR2: MGHRA and YSYEKL. The CDR3 totals 12 residues. CDR3 region: CASSQHRDGYTF. In DNA form, the CDR3 reads TGCGCCAGCAGCCAACACCGGGACGGCTACACCTTC.

A few counts support this clonotype. V is TRBV6-5 and J is TRBJ2-1; D possibly uses TRBD1 or TRBD2 (5 bases each). CDR3 size: 12 residues. Between the trimmed V and J ends, which lost 6 bases and 9 bases, there was a span of 12 bases. Germline V CDR1 and CDR2: MNHEY, SVGAGI. The CDR3 coding sequence is TGTGCCAGCAGCCCTTATGGGGGTGAGCAGTTCTTC. Translation: CASSPYGGEQFF.

Details on this clonotype: A much larger clone differs from this one at a single base, so this may be a read error. This chain links TRBV5-6 with TRBJ2-3; the match to TRBD2 covers 9 bases. The V gene end was trimmed by 2 bases and the J gene end by 1 base; junction bases not matched to a gene: 2. CDR1 and CDR2 (germline): SGHDT, YYEEEE. This CDR3 has 15 residues. Here the CDR3 reads CASSFASGGTDTQYF. The CDR3 nucleotides are TGTGCCAGCAGCTTCGCTAGCGGGGGCACAGATACGCAGTATTTT.

The sample holds a few counts of this clonotype. The J gene is TRBJ2-3, the V gene TRBV7-2; tentatively, D is TRBD2 (6 bases). V was trimmed by 5 bases and J by 4 bases, leaving 19 bases between them. This CDR3 is 16 amino acids long. Germline V gene data show CDR1 as SGHTA and CDR2 as FQGNSA. The CDR3 loop is CASSLMPGLTADTQYF. The DNA for the CDR3 is TGTGCCAGCAGCCTAATGCCGGGACTGACAGCAGATACGCAGTATTTT.

The genes are TRBV12-3 or TRBV12-4 and TRBJ2-7; D could derive from TRBD1 or TRBD2 (5 bases each). The CDR3 runs to 13 residues. V lost 0 bases, J lost 5 bases, and 8 bases lay in between. CDR3 in DNA: TGTGCCAGCAGTTTAGCGGGGGTGGACGAGCAGTACGTC. Translated: CASSLAGVDEQYV.

CDR3 amino acids: CASSLGTGANEQFF. CDR3 sequence (DNA): TGTGCCAGCAGTTTAGGGACAGGGGCCAATGAGCAGTTCTTC. V is TRBV12-3 or TRBV12-4 and J is TRBJ2-1, with 9 bases aligning to TRBD1. Unmatched junction bases numbered 1, after V lost 1 base and J lost 6 bases. The CDR3 spans 14 residues.

This clonotype was counted a few times. The V call is TRBV5-1, the J call TRBJ2-5; TRBD2 might be the D (6 bases). The V gene lost 0 bases and the J gene lost 6 bases, with 12 bases spanning the gap. This CDR3 region has 14 residues. Germline assignment: CDR1 SGHRS and CDR2 YFSETQ. CDR3: CASSLAAGIQTQYF. DNA of the CDR3: TGCGCCAGCAGCTTGGCGGCGGGGATCCAGACCCAGTACTTC.

This clonotype was recorded a few times. The rearrangement uses TRBV20-1 and TRBJ2-1, with D possibly matching TRBD1 (6 bases). V was pared by 5 bases and J by 0 bases, with 11 bases between. Germline values: CDR1 DFQATT, CDR2 SNEGSKA (reference sequence). The CDR3 loop spans 14 amino acids. CDR3 region: CSARTESSYNEQFF. The CDR3 nucleotides read TGCAGTGCTCGGACAGAGAGCTCCTACAATGAGCAGTTCTTC.

This clonotype was recorded only once. V and J are TRBV4-1 and TRBJ2-5; 8 bases are shared with TRBD2. Germline V gene data show CDR1 as MGHRA and CDR2 as YSYEKL. The CDR3 has 17 amino acids. The trim removed 1 base at V and 1 base at J, leaving 8 bases unmatched. The CDR3 sequence is CASSQAGRGAPQETQYF. The CDR3 DNA is TGCGCCAGCAGCCAAGCGGGGCGGGGGGCCCCCCAAGAGACCCAGTACTTC.

Comments on this clonotype: An end of the junction does not agree with germline; a read error may underlie this. The V and J genes are TRBV7-9 and TRBJ1-2; D remains unclear. Germline assignment: CDR1 SEHNR and CDR2 FQNEAQ (reference sequence). The CDR3 is made up of 14 amino acids. The CDR3 DNA reads TGTGCCAGCAGCCCCGAGGGCCTTAACCATGGCTACACCTTC. Protein: CASSPEGLNHGYTF.

V is TRBV9 and J is TRBJ2-7; D is perhaps TRBD2 (6 bases). The V end lost 4 bases, the J end lost 2 bases, and 16 bases lay between the germline ends. Looked up from germline, CDR1 is SGDLS and CDR2 is YYNGEE. This CDR3 spans 15 amino acids. This CDR3 reads CASSTSPGLPYEQYF. CDR3 DNA: TGTGCCAGCAGCACATCTCCGGGACTCCCCTACGAGCAGTACTTC.